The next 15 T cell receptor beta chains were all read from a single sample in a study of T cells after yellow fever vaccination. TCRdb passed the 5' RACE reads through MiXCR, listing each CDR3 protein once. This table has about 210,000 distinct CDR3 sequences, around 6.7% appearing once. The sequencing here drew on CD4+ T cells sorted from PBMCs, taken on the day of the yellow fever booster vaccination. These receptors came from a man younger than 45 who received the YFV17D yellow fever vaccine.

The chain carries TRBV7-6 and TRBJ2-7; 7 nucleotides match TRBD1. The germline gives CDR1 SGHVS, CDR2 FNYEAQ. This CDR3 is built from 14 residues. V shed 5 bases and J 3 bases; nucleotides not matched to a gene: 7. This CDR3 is CASSPYRGVYEQYF. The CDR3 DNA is TGTGCCAGCAGCCCCTACAGGGGTGTCTACGAGCAGTACTTC. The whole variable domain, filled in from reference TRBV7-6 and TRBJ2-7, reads GAGVSQSPRYKVTKRGQDVALRCDPISGHVSLYWYRQALGQGPEFLTYFNYEAQQDKSGLPNDRFSAERPEGSISTLTIQRTEQRDSAMYRCASSPYRGVYEQYFGPGTRLTVT.

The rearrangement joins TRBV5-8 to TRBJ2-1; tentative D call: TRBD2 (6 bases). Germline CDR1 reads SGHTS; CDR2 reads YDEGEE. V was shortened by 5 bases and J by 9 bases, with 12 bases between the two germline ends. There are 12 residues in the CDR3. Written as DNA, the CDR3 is TGTGCCAGCAGTTTTACTAGCTCTGAGCAGTTCTTC. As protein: CASSFTSSEQFF.

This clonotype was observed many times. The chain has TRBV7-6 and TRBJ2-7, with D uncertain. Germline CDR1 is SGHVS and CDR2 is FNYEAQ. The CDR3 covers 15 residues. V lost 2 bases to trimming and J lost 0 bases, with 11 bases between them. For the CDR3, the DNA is TGTGCCAGCAGCTTATTTGACGGAAGCTCCTACGAGCAGTACTTC. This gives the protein CASSLFDGSSYEQYF.

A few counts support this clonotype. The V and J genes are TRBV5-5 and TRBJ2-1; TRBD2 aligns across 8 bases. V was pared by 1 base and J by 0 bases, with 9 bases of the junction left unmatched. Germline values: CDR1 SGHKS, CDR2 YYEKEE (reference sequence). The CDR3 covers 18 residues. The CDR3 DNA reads TGTGCCAGCAGCTTGTACGGGTCCAGCGGGGGCTCCTACAATGAGCAGTTCTTC. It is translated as CASSLYGSSGGSYNEQFF.

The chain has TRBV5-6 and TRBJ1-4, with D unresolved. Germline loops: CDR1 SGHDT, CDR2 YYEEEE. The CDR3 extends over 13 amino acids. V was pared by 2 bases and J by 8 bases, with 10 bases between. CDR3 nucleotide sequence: TGTGCCAGCAGCTTAGGAACTGGCGAAAAACTGTTTTTT. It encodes CASSLGTGEKLFF.

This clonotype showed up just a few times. CDR3 protein: CASSPRLADTGELFF. CDR3 DNA sequence: TGCGCCAGCAGTCCCAGACTAGCGGATACCGGGGAGCTGTTTTTT. J is TRBJ2-2 and V is TRBV5-1, with 9 bases fitting TRBD2. The J segment lost 5 bases and the V segment lost 5 bases, leaving 7 bases of the junction unmatched. CDR3 length: 15 residues. CDR1 and CDR2 (germline): SGHRS, YFSETQ.

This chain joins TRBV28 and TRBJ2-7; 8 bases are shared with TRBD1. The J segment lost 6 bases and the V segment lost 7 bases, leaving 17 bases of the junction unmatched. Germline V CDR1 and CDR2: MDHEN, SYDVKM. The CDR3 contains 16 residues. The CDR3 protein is CASTPWRSDRGVEQYF. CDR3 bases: TGTGCCAGCACCCCCTGGCGTAGTGACAGGGGCGTCGAGCAGTACTTC.

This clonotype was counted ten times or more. Written as DNA, the CDR3 is TGTGCCACCAGCAGAGATAGGGGGGGAGCGGCATACAATGAGCAGTTCTTC. Translation: CATSRDRGGAAYNEQFF. J is TRBJ2-1 and V is TRBV15, with a possible D match to TRBD2 (7 bases). CDR3 size: 17 residues. CDR1 and CDR2 from the germline V gene are LNHNV and YYDKDF (reference sequence). V was trimmed by 0 bases and J by 4 bases, leaving 16 bases between them.

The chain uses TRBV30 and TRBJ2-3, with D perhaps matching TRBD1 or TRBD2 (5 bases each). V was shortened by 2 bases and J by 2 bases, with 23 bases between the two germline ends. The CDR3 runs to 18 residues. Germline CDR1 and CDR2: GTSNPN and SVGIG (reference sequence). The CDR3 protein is CAWSFNPGTRGYTDTQYF. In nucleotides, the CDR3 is TGTGCCTGGAGTTTTAACCCTGGGACCCGAGGCTACACAGATACGCAGTATTTT.

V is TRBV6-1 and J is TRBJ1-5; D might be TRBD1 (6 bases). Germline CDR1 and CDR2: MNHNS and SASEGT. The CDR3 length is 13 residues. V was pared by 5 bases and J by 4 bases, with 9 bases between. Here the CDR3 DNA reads TGTGCCAGCAGTCGGACAGTAAATCAGCCCCAGCATTTT. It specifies CASSRTVNQPQHF.

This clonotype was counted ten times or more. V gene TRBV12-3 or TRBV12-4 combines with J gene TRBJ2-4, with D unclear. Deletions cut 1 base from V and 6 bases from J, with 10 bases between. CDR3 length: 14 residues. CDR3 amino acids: CASSLDGTGNIQYF. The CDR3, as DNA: TGTGCCAGCAGTTTAGATGGAACCGGAAACATTCAGTACTTC.

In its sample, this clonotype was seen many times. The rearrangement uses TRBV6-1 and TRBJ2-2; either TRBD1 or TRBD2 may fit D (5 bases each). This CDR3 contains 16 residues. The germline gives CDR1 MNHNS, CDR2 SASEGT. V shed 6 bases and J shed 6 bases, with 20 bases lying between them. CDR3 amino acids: CASRQMTRLGAGELFF. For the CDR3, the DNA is TGTGCCAGCAGACAAATGACACGCCTGGGGGCCGGGGAGCTGTTTTTT.

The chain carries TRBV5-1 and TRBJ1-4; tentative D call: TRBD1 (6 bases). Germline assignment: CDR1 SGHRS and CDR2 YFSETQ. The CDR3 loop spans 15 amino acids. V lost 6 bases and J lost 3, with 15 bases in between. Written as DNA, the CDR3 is TGCGCCAGCAACGAACAGGGCCTGGCTAATGAAAAACTGTTTTTT. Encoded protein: CASNEQGLANEKLFF.

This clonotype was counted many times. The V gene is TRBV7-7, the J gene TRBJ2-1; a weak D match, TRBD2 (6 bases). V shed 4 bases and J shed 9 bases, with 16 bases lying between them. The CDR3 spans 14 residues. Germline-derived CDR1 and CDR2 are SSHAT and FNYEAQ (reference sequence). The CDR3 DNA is TGTGCCAGCAGCTCAATTGGCTCGGGAGTTGAGCAGTTCTTC. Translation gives CASSSIGSGVEQFF.

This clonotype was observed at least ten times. CDR3 loop: CASSGQGYNEQFF. CDR3 coding DNA: TGCGCCAGCTCGGGACAAGGCTACAATGAGCAGTTCTTC. The J gene is TRBJ2-1, the V gene TRBV5-1; the D gene is possibly TRBD1 (6 bases). Germline lookup yields CDR1 SGHRS and CDR2 YFSETQ. The CDR3 sequence is 13 residues long. The V gene lost 7 bases and the J gene lost 3 bases, with 11 bases spanning the gap.